These 10 T cell receptor beta chains were all obtained from the same sample, sequenced in a study of T cell repertoires and HLA-DP antigens. Assay used: immunoSEQ multiplex PCR; TCRdb lists only in-frame clones, some missing. This sample has about 89,000 clones, with around nine tenths found just once. These receptors are not linked to any known antigen. The sequenced sample was CD4+ T cells from PBMCs. Source of these receptors: a man aged 45-60 years in good health and CMV-seronegative.

This clone was picked up one time. The chain uses TRBV29-1 and TRBJ2-1, with 10 bases that match TRBD2. V lost 6 bases, J lost 4 bases, and 6 bases stayed unmatched. The CDR3 has 14 residues. Germline CDR1 SQVTM, CDR2 ANQGSEA. This CDR3 reads CSVQAGGPYNEQFF. CDR3 sequence (DNA): TGCAGCGTCCAAGCGGGGGGGCCTTACAATGAGCAGTTCTTC.

The CDR3 loop reads CASSQENPGSNEQFF. The CDR3 nucleotides read TGCGCCAGCAGCCAAGAGAACCCCGGCAGCAATGAGCAGTTCTTC. The chain combines TRBV4-1 with TRBJ2-1, with no clear D. The CDR3 extends over 15 amino acids. CDR1 MGHRA and CDR2 YSYEKL come from the germline V gene. V dropped 0 bases and J dropped 6 bases, with 12 bases sitting between them.

The rearrangement uses TRBV19 and TRBJ1-5; D is ambiguous. Trimming removed 2 bases from V and 7 bases from J, with 15 bases in between. CDR3 length: 15 residues. Germline loops: CDR1 LNHDA, CDR2 SQIVND (reference sequence). The CDR3 DNA sequence: TGTGCCAGTAGTATAACACCTTTATCGGGACAGCCCCAGCATTTT. It specifies CASSITPLSGQPQHF.

The chain joins TRBV9 to TRBJ2-3, with 9 bases lining up with TRBD2. The J segment lost 4 bases and the V segment lost 2 bases, leaving 8 bases of the junction unmatched. Germline V gives CDR1 SGDLS, CDR2 YYNGEE. The CDR3 runs 16 residues. CDR3 bases: TGTGCCAGCAGCGTGGGGGCGCCTAGCGGGGCAGATACGCAGTATTTT. It yields the protein CASSVGAPSGADTQYF.

The chain carries TRBV5-5 and TRBJ1-4; D is unresolved. CDR3 length: 15 amino acids. V shed 6 bases and J shed 4 bases, with 16 bases lying between them. The germline gives CDR1 SGHKS, CDR2 YYEKEE (reference sequence). CDR3 region: CASILEGGSNEKLFF. Here the CDR3 DNA reads TGTGCCAGCATTCTTGAGGGCGGGAGTAATGAAAAACTGTTTTTT.

This clone was detected only a few times. The V call is TRBV7-9, the J call TRBJ1-5; 10 nucleotides match TRBD1. After removal of 4 bases from V and 5 bases from J, the junction contained 2 bases not matched to a gene. Germline V gene sequence: CDR1 SEHNR, CDR2 FQNEAQ (reference sequence). The CDR3 contains 14 residues. DNA of the CDR3: TGTGCCAGCAGCTCGACAGGGGGCCATCAGCCCCAGCATTTT. Translating it yields CASSSTGGHQPQHF. The entire variable domain, with the rest obtained from reference TRBV7-9 and TRBJ1-5, is as follows: DTGVSQNPRHKITKRGQNVTFRCDPISEHNRLYWYRQTLGQGPEFLTYFQNEAQLEKSRLLSDRFSAERPKGSFSTLEIQRTEQGDSAMYLCASSSTGGHQPQHFGDGTRLSIL.

The chain joins TRBV7-2 to TRBJ2-7; 8 bases agree with TRBD1. The J segment lost 4 bases and the V segment lost 4 bases, leaving 6 bases of the junction unmatched. Germline V lookup: CDR1 SGHTA, CDR2 FQGNSA. This CDR3 spans 14 amino acids. In DNA form, the CDR3 reads TGTGCCAGCAGCTCCGGACAGGGTAGTTACGAGCAGTACTTC. This translates into CASSSGQGSYEQYF.

The rearrangement joins TRBV6-4 to TRBJ2-1; 16 positions agree with TRBD2. This CDR3 has 16 amino acids. V gave up 0 bases and J gave up 14 bases; unmatched junction bases: 7. Germline V gene lookup returns CDR1 MRHNA and CDR2 SNTAGT. The CDR3 DNA is TGTGCCAGCAGTGACTCGGGACTAGCGGGAGGGCCGGATAAGTTCTTC. As protein: CASSDSGLAGGPDKFF.

This clone was picked up many times. This chain links TRBV9 with TRBJ1-3; D uncertain. V lost 3 bases and J 1 base, leaving 8 bases between the germline ends. CDR1 SGDLS and CDR2 YYNGEE come from the germline V gene. This CDR3 contains 14 residues. CDR3 loop: CASSETSSGNTIYF. The CDR3 region has the DNA TGTGCCAGCAGCGAGACAAGTTCTGGAAACACCATATATTTT.

The V gene is TRBV11-2, the J gene TRBJ2-3; maybe TRBD2 (6 bases). CDR3 length: 18 residues. Trimming pared 5 bases from V and 1 base from J, leaving 22 bases between. CDR1 SGHAT and CDR2 FQNNGV come from the germline V gene. Here the CDR3 reads CASSRSVGGAGGTDTQYF. CDR3 DNA: TGTGCCAGCAGCCGGTCGGTGGGGGGAGCTGGTGGCACAGATACGCAGTATTTT.